This T cell receptor beta chain derives from a study of T cells in Graves' hyperthyroidism and ophthalmopathy (dated by TCRdb to the late 2010s). For the wider study: To identify TCR V-J signatures that set the groups apart, the researchers used a discovery cohort of about a hundred patients, made up of some 41 with Graves' ophthalmopathy and 55 to 65 with stable Graves' hyperthyroidism. Prospective prediction of ophthalmopathy was tested in an independent validation cohort of approximately 18 hyperthyroidism patients and around 16 patients who later progressed to ophthalmopathy. The approximately 100 discovery patients were divided at random into training and test sets in a 7:3 ratio. Thyroid tissue and blood T-cell repertoires from more than 5 Graves' hyperthyroidism patients were also compared in the study. After blood sampling, hyperthyroidism patients were treated with methimazole at a starting dose of 30 mg daily, and ophthalmopathy patients were treated with high-dose intravenous methylprednisolone. The paper reports TCR Vbeta CDR3 sequencing of approximately 140 peripheral blood samples: 43 ophthalmopathy, fewer than 85 hyperthyroidism and 17 progressor patients.

As regards this clonotype: It has no known antigen specificity. No much larger clone is present one base from it, and per-base qualities are unavailable.

TCR beta CDR3 regions were amplified from RNA transcripts. For the first round of RT-PCR on the TCR CDR3, the HTBI primer set was used together with the Qiagen OneStep RT-PCR kit. Libraries were constructed in a second round of multiplex PCR, after which size selection and purification were performed. Paired-end sequencing of the libraries was performed with 100 bp reads on an Illumina HiSeq2000. On the study's bioinformatics: SOAPnuke was used to process the raw data, with reads discarded if the reads contained adapters or uncalled bases, had a mean Phred below 15, or lacked an exact constant-primer or identifier match. High-quality paired reads were merged using COPE v1.2.5, and each unique nucleotide sequence was defined as a clonotype. MiTCR v1.1 was used to align clonotypes to the IMGT TRBV, TRBD and TRBJ reference segments. The analysis included only V-J combinations with a frequency above 0.0001, which together covered around 99% of the repertoires. The TCS score was defined as the ratio of F50 (clonal expansion) to E x V (chaos), calculated using BLOSUM62-based TCRdist between CDR3 peptides within each V-J. Welch's t-statistics and random forest reduced 450 to 600 V-J features to 10 to 15, which were used in a naive Bayes classifier (R e1071). Thyroid-blood repertoire similarity was quantified with the Morisita-Horn index. TCRdb reprocessed the public reads (quality trimming at Q25 with fastp, clone calling with MiXCR) and kept in-frame beta chains. Rows are unified per CDR3 protein, each entry keeping the most common DNA and genes. These V and J calls are TCRdb output, not the study's own analysis. Across this sample there are a few hundred thousand distinct CDR3 sequences, with roughly 46% seen only once. The ten biggest clones cover around 20% of the sample.

Study-level results and caveats: A model built on a 13 V-J signature distinguished ophthalmopathy from stable hyperthyroidism, reaching over 85% sensitivity and about 81% specificity in cross-validation and 80%/75% in testing. Blood samples also contained most of the expanded thyroid clonotypes (frequency above 0.001), which suggests that blood repertoires may reflect thyroid immune responses. Sample size was not statistically predetermined, and blinding of investigators to group allocation was not performed. In validation, the model predicted progression to ophthalmopathy with approximately 70% sensitivity and 72% to 75% specificity, a median of 6.5 months before onset.

The study excluded patients with uncontrolled infections, other autoimmune diseases, pregnancy or lactation. Diagnoses were established on the basis of clinical symptoms, serum thyroxine and TRAb, thyroid ultrasound, and orbital computed tomography. Trizol reagent was used to extract total RNA, and RNA quality was then checked on an Agilent 2100 Bioanalyzer. The trim is 2 bases for V and 5 bases for J, with a gap of 12 bases between the germline ends. For CDR1 and CDR2, the germline V gene lists MDHEN and SYDVKM. The CDR3 sequence holds 14 residues, the cysteine and phenylalanine included. The retained sequence is limited to the CDR3, 42 bases, with the frame set at the first base.

The sample was peripheral blood or thyroid tissue (not recorded which). The TCR comes from an adult woman with Graves' disease, either hyperthyroidism or ophthalmopathy (not recorded which). The V and J segments used are TRBV28 and TRBJ2-5; the D region possibly corresponds to TRBD2 (6 bases align). The CDR3 loop reads CASSLPGVGETQYF. The nucleotides are TGTGCCAGCAGTTTACCGGGAGTAGGGGAGACCCAGTACTTC.